This is a list of T cell receptor beta chains from one sample in a study of T cells in Graves' hyperthyroidism and ophthalmopathy. One entry per CDR3 protein, called by TCRdb with MiXCR from the multiplex PCR reads. The table lists hundreds of thousands of distinct CDR3 sequences, roughly 15% of them singletons. What was sequenced was blood. These receptor sequences come from a woman in her forties or fifties with Graves' ophthalmopathy. Both conserved end residues are part of each CDR3. A D gene is named only where the DNA matches it firmly. A clone size is listed for some rows: how often the clone was seen (once, few, many), or a class if it is expanded.

v_call,j_call,clone_size,d_call,cdr3_aa,cdr3_nt
TRBV5-1,TRBJ2-1,NA,TRBD2,CASSLGLAGLDEQFF,TGCGCCAGCAGCTTAGGACTAGCGGGGTTGGATGAGCAGTTCTTC
TRBV28,TRBJ2-1,few,NA,CASTALSSYNEQFF,TGTGCCAGCACAGCTTTGAGCTCCTACAATGAGCAGTTCTTC
TRBV29-1,TRBJ2-7,few,TRBD2,CSVVPLILAGGPYEQYF,TGCAGCGTTGTACCCCTAATTCTAGCGGGAGGGCCCTACGAGCAGTACTTC
TRBV28,TRBJ2-2,many,NA,CASSSSGAEYTGELFF,TGTGCCAGCAGTTCGTCTGGGGCGGAATACACCGGGGAGCTGTTTTTT
TRBV12-3/TRBV12-4,TRBJ2-1,NA,NA,CASSIPGSSYNEQFF,TGTGCCAGCAGTATTCCCGGGAGCTCCTACAATGAGCAGTTCTTC
TRBV7-3,TRBJ2-1,many,TRBD2,CASSLTLGLAGGPHNEQFF,TGTGCCAGCAGCTTAACCTTGGGACTAGCGGGAGGCCCCCACAATGAGCAGTTCTTC
TRBV15,TRBJ1-1,NA,NA,CATSRDHQDTEAFF,TGTGCCACCAGCAGAGATCACCAGGACACTGAAGCTTTCTTT
TRBV28,TRBJ1-2,many,TRBD1,CASSLVGTANGYTF,TGTGCCAGCAGTTTAGTCGGGACAGCCAATGGCTACACCTTC
TRBV7-8,TRBJ2-6,many,TRBD1,CASSTTGDSGANVLTF,TGTGCCAGCAGCACAACAGGGGACTCTGGGGCCAACGTCCTGACTTTC
TRBV5-8,TRBJ1-2,many,NA,CASSLGQGKVDGYTF,TGTGCCAGCAGCTTGGGGCAGGGGAAGGTTGATGGCTACACCTTC
TRBV6-2/TRBV6-3,TRBJ1-1,few,TRBD1,CASITGGRTEAFF,TGTGCCAGCATTACAGGGGGGAGGACTGAAGCTTTCTTT
TRBV11-2,TRBJ1-4,many,NA,CASSPPGGREKLFF,TGTGCCAGCAGCCCTCCGGGAGGCAGGGAAAAACTGTTTTTT
TRBV10-3,TRBJ2-3,many,TRBD2,CAISQWREGPDTQYF,TGTGCCATCAGCCAGTGGCGGGAGGGCCCAGATACGCAGTATTTT
TRBV7-2,TRBJ2-3,many,NA,CASSPELSTDTQYF,TGTGCCAGCAGCCCAGAACTCAGCACAGATACGCAGTATTTT
TRBV4-3,TRBJ2-2,few,TRBD2,CASSQVGGPSGELFF,TGCGCCAGCAGCCAAGTGGGAGGGCCTTCCGGGGAGCTGTTTTTT
TRBV5-1,TRBJ2-3,few,NA,CASSQRTTQYF,TGCGCCAGCAGCCAACGGACAACGCAGTATTTT
TRBV5-1,TRBJ2-6,NA,NA,CASYKGPSSGANVLTF,TGCGCCAGCTATAAGGGGCCTTCCTCTGGGGCCAACGTCCTGACTTTC
TRBV6-1,TRBJ2-7,few,TRBD2,CASSITTGTSGYEQYF,TGTGCCAGCAGTATAACCACAGGGACTAGCGGTTACGAGCAGTACTTC
TRBV19,TRBJ1-2,few,TRBD1,CASSMAGQGREGYTF,TGTGCCAGTAGCATGGCGGGACAGGGGCGGGAGGGCTACACCTTC
TRBV15,TRBJ2-2,few,NA,CATSRDPRGTTTGELFF,TGTGCCACCAGCAGAGATCCGAGGGGCACAACCACCGGGGAGCTGTTTTTT
TRBV11-2,TRBJ2-3,many,TRBD2,CASSSGLAGGRSDTQYF,TGTGCCAGCAGCTCGGGACTAGCGGGAGGGCGGTCAGATACGCAGTATTTT
TRBV25-1,TRBJ2-1,NA,TRBD2,CASSETSGGYNEQFF,TGTGCCAGCAGTGAGACTAGCGGGGGATACAATGAGCAGTTCTTC
TRBV30,TRBJ2-7,many,TRBD2,CAWSGTSGVYEQYF,TGTGCCTGGAGTGGGACTAGCGGAGTCTACGAGCAGTACTTC
TRBV20-1,TRBJ2-5,NA,NA,CSARLPPDQETQYF,TGCAGTGCTAGACTCCCACCGGACCAAGAGACCCAGTACTTC
TRBV7-8,TRBJ1-5,many,NA,CASSLAQGSQPQHF,TGTGCCAGCAGCTTAGCCCAGGGATCTCAGCCCCAGCATTTT
TRBV4-2,TRBJ1-3,NA,NA,CASSQDELGSRNTIYF,TGTGCCAGCAGCCAAGATGAGTTGGGCAGCAGAAACACCATATATTTT
TRBV20-1,TRBJ2-7,many,NA,CSAPGGYEQYF,TGCAGTGCCCCCGGCGGCTACGAGCAGTACTTC
TRBV9,TRBJ2-1,few,TRBD2,CASSGAGTSGYNEQFF,TGTGCCAGCAGCGGGGCCGGGACTAGCGGCTACAATGAGCAGTTCTTC
TRBV9,TRBJ2-7,many,NA,CASSEGLTTYEQYF,TGTGCCAGCAGCGAGGGACTGACCACCTACGAGCAGTACTTC
TRBV12-3/TRBV12-4,TRBJ2-5,few,TRBD1,CASSRSTGSETQYF,TGTGCCAGCAGTCGATCGACAGGGTCAGAGACCCAGTACTTC
TRBV2,TRBJ2-7,many,NA,CASSELIVGYEQYF,TGTGCCAGCAGTGAACTTATTGTTGGGTACGAGCAGTACTTC
TRBV6-2/TRBV6-3,TRBJ2-1,many,TRBD2,CASSYKPSGRFRNEQFF,TGTGCCAGCAGTTACAAGCCTAGCGGGAGATTCCGCAATGAGCAGTTCTTC
TRBV30,TRBJ1-1,many,NA,CAWKRTEKMNTEAFF,TGTGCCTGGAAAAGGACAGAGAAAATGAACACTGAAGCTTTCTTT
TRBV12-3/TRBV12-4,TRBJ1-2,few,NA,CASSFGGRFLGYTF,TGTGCCAGCAGTTTCGGGGGGCGCTTCCTCGGCTACACCTTC
TRBV28,TRBJ2-5,many,NA,CASSPTNPYQETQYF,TGTGCCAGCAGTCCGACAAACCCCTACCAAGAGACCCAGTACTTC
TRBV4-3,TRBJ2-4,few,TRBD1,CASSHRGQPVAKNIQYF,TGCGCCAGCAGCCACAGGGGACAGCCTGTAGCCAAAAACATTCAGTACTTC
TRBV12-3/TRBV12-4,TRBJ2-1,many,TRBD2,CASTGLAGAVEQFF,TGTGCCAGCACTGGACTAGCGGGAGCGGTTGAGCAGTTCTTC
TRBV5-6,TRBJ2-7,few,TRBD2,CASRDRVGTSGRLGYEQYF,TGTGCCAGCCGGGACAGGGTTGGGACTAGCGGGAGACTTGGCTACGAGCAGTACTTC
TRBV12-3/TRBV12-4,TRBJ1-5,many,TRBD1,CASSQTGGTQPQHF,TGTGCCAGCAGTCAGACAGGGGGGACTCAGCCCCAGCATTTT
TRBV27,TRBJ2-3,NA,TRBD2,CASSWEREETDTQYF,TGTGCCAGCAGTTGGGAGCGGGAGGAGACAGATACGCAGTATTTT
TRBV24-1,TRBJ1-1,many,TRBD1,CATQDRMNTEAFF,TGTGCCACCCAGGACAGGATGAACACTGAAGCTTTCTTT
TRBV28,TRBJ1-4,few,NA,CASSYPRLGEKLFF,TGTGCCAGCAGTTACCCCCGGCTGGGTGAAAAACTGTTTTTT
TRBV14,TRBJ2-1,many,TRBD2,CASSLSGLAGYNEQFF,TGTGCCAGCAGCTTAAGTGGACTAGCGGGATACAATGAGCAGTTCTTC
TRBV5-6,TRBJ2-1,many,NA,CASSLAIGSSYNEQFF,TGTGCCAGCAGCTTGGCCATAGGGAGCTCCTACAATGAGCAGTTCTTC
TRBV28,TRBJ2-7,many,TRBD1,CASHSDRGNYEQYF,TGTGCCAGCCACTCCGACAGGGGGAACTACGAGCAGTACTTC
TRBV11-3,TRBJ2-3,NA,TRBD2,CASSLGVGLAGTNPDTQYF,TGTGCCAGCAGCTTAGGGGTCGGACTAGCGGGGACCAACCCAGATACGCAGTATTTT
TRBV3-1,TRBJ2-7,many,TRBD1,CASSLTGTGDYEQYF,TGTGCCAGCAGCCTTACCGGGACAGGTGACTACGAGCAGTACTTC
TRBV18,TRBJ2-5,many,TRBD2,CASSHTTLLAGRETQYF,TGTGCCAGCTCCCATACCACGTTACTAGCGGGACGGGAGACCCAGTACTTC
TRBV20-1,TRBJ1-6,NA,NA,CSARVRSSPLHF,TGCAGTGCTAGGGTTAGAAGTTCACCCCTCCACTTT
TRBV28,TRBJ2-5,many,TRBD2,CASTLTEGGVGETQYF,TGTGCCAGCACCCTTACGGAGGGAGGGGTGGGAGAGACCCAGTACTTC
TRBV29-1,TRBJ1-1,NA,NA,CSVEIGRGEGTEAFF,TGCAGCGTTGAGATAGGCAGGGGCGAAGGGACTGAAGCTTTCTTT
TRBV20-1,TRBJ1-2,NA,TRBD1,CSAGRGQGTYGYTF,TGCAGTGCTGGGCGGGGACAGGGGACCTATGGCTACACCTTC
TRBV29-1,TRBJ2-7,NA,TRBD1,CSVKRTGASSYEQYF,TGCAGCGTTAAAAGGACAGGCGCAAGCTCCTACGAGCAGTACTTC
TRBV28,TRBJ2-3,few,NA,CASSSNSLTASTDTQYF,TGTGCCAGCAGTTCTAATTCCTTAACAGCTAGCACAGATACGCAGTATTTT